Listed here are 9 T cell receptor beta chains from one sample, sequenced in a study of T cells after yellow fever vaccination. One entry per CDR3 protein results from TCRdb running MiXCR on the 5' RACE reads. Here the sample spans a few hundred thousand distinct CDR3 sequences, around 6.5% being singletons. The material was PBMCs, obtained 5 days after the yellow fever booster vaccination. These receptors all stem from a man aged 30-40 years who received the YFV17D yellow fever vaccine.

The chain recombines TRBV9 with TRBJ2-5; perhaps TRBD2 as D (5 bases). With 4 bases removed from V and 2 bases from J, the gap between germline ends came to 12 bases. This CDR3 region has 14 residues. Germline CDR1 reads SGDLS; CDR2 reads YYNGEE. The CDR3 sequence: CASSSSSIQETQYF. The CDR3 DNA follows: TGTGCCAGCAGCAGCTCTAGCATACAAGAGACCCAGTACTTC.

The chain has TRBV5-4 and TRBJ1-1; D ambiguous. The CDR3 runs 12 residues. The V gene's germline CDR1 is SGHNT and CDR2 YYREEE (reference sequence). Trimming cost V 0 bases and J 8 bases, with 8 bases left between them. In DNA form, the CDR3 reads TGTGCCAGCAGCTTGGGTCTGGGAGAAGCTTTCTTT. This gives the protein CASSLGLGEAFF.

In its sample, this clonotype was seen a few times. V gene TRBV20-1 combines with J gene TRBJ2-1, with D maybe TRBD1 (8 bases). Trimming stripped 5 bases from V and 2 bases from J, with 16 bases between. The germline gives CDR1 DFQATT, CDR2 SNEGSKA (reference sequence). The CDR3 contains 15 residues. The CDR3 DNA reads TGCAGTGCTCAAAAACAGGGGGGGACCTACAATGAGCAGTTCTTC. Its protein is CSAQKQGGTYNEQFF.

This clonotype has a handful of counts. The CDR3 DNA follows: TGCGCCAGCAGTCAGGCAGGGGGCAGGACCGGGGAGCTGTTTTTT. It is translated as CASSQAGGRTGELFF. J is TRBJ2-2 and V is TRBV23-1, with 8 bases lining up with TRBD1. TRBV23-1 is an ORF; its function is uncertain. V gave up 3 bases and J gave up 5 bases; unmatched junction bases: 5. There are 15 residues in the CDR3.

This clonotype was recorded at least ten times. V and J are TRBV21-1 and TRBJ2-7; whether TRBD1, the table's D call, matches the DNA was not checked. TRBV21-1 is a documented pseudogene. The CDR3 is made up of 16 amino acids. The CDR3 region has the DNA TGTGCCAGCAGCAAAGGCGGACAGGGGGCAATTTACGAGCAGTACTTC. It is translated as CASSKGGQGAIYEQYF.

The CDR3 loop reads CASSQDSKDIQYF. As DNA, the CDR3 is TGCGCCAGCAGCCAAGATTCGAAGGACATTCAGTACTTC. The gene calls are TRBV4-1 and TRBJ2-4; D is uncertain. The CDR3 is 13 amino acids. V dropped 0 bases and J dropped 8 bases, with 8 bases sitting between them. In germline, CDR1 is MGHRA, CDR2 YSYEKL.

This rearrangement joins TRBV29-1 to TRBJ2-1, with D possibly matching TRBD2 (5 bases). The CDR3 runs to 11 residues. The V end was cut by 3 bases, the J end by 15 bases, with 15 bases between. Germline CDR1 is SQVTM and CDR2 is ANQGSEA. CDR3 DNA: TGCAGCGTTGACGTAGTGGGAGCGACGTTCTTC. The encoded protein is CSVDVVGATFF.

This clonotype showed up many times. This chain joins TRBV9 and TRBJ2-5; TRBD2 might be the D (6 bases). This CDR3 has 15 amino acids. Germline lookup yields CDR1 SGDLS and CDR2 YYNGEE. Trimming cost V 0 bases and J 2 bases, with 11 bases left between them. CDR3 sequence: CASSVGPSEQETQYF. DNA for the CDR3: TGTGCCAGCAGCGTAGGGCCTAGCGAACAAGAGACCCAGTACTTC.

The chain employs TRBV29-1 and TRBJ2-3; TRBD2 matches at 10 bases. J gave up 6 bases and V 6 bases, and 9 bases lay outside the gene matches. The CDR3 covers 14 residues. The germline V gene has CDR1 SQVTM and CDR2 ANQGSEA. The CDR3 spells CSVLHSGRRDTQYF. The CDR3 nucleotides are TGCAGCGTCCTCCATAGCGGGAGGAGGGATACGCAGTATTTT.